This T cell receptor beta chain appears in the sequencing data of a study of T cells in tuberculosis. Turning to the study itself: CD1B tetramers identified T cells specific for mycobacterial lipid GMM. Findings of the study overall: T cells binding CD1B-GMM tetramer weakly possibly escaped the sort.

Assay used: immunoSEQ multiplex PCR; TCRdb lists only in-frame clones, some missing. The profile shows approximately 100,000 clones, about nine tenths of them singletons. CDR1 is MRHNA, CDR2 SNTAGT, per germline. The CDR3 consists of 16 residues. V shed 3 bases, J shed 5 bases, and the junction held 7 bases outside the gene matches. Sorting used thawed, overnight-rested PBMC stained with anti-CD3, a viability dye and GMM-loaded CD1B tetramer. The lipid loaded on the CD1B tetramers was C32 glucose monomycolate from Rhodococcus equi. PBMC for tetramer sorting were first depleted of CD14-expressing monocytes. From each donor, some 100,000 tetramer-negative cells were sorted.

V and J are TRBV6-4 and TRBJ1-6, with 7 bases that match TRBD1. What was sequenced was CD1b-GMM tetramer-negative cells sorted from PBMCs. The clonotype comes from an adult woman with latent tuberculosis. The CDR3 protein is CASSDDREGNNSPLHF. The CDR3 nucleotides read TGTGCCAGCAGTGATGACAGGGAAGGAAATAATTCACCCCTCCACTTT.